The next 9 T cell receptor beta chains were all read from a single sample in a study of control samples from healthy donors and cancer patients. This table comes from immunoSEQ multiplex PCR, and its TCRdb copy is limited to in-frame clones, with some not included. The sample holds around 97,000 clones; 75% to 90% are singletons and the top ten take under 20%. The sequencing sample was made of PBMCs. These receptors were collected from a man between 60 and 75 years old with lung cancer.

The rearrangement joins TRBV12-3 or TRBV12-4 to TRBJ1-4; D not resolved. The CDR3 has 11 residues. Trimming pared 6 bases from V and 9 bases from J, leaving 8 bases between. In DNA, the CDR3 is TGTGCCAGCAGCTCGGGGAAAAAACTGTTTTTT. This encodes CASSSGKKLFF.

This clone was observed once. The chain couples TRBV7-9 to TRBJ1-1; TRBD1 agrees at 9 bases. This CDR3 contains 14 residues. CDR1 and CDR2 from the germline V gene are SEHNR and FQNEAQ (reference sequence). V gave up 7 bases and J gave up 1 base; unmatched junction bases: 4. CDR3: CASTSDRGNTEAFF. Here the CDR3 DNA reads TGTGCCAGCACCTCGGACAGGGGGAACACTGAAGCTTTCTTT.

The table lists this clone with a few counts. The V gene is TRBV2, the J gene TRBJ2-2; TRBD1 matches 9 bases. CDR3 length: 16 amino acids. The junction had 5 bases not matched to a gene; V was cut back by 5 bases and J by 1 base. Germline V gene lookup returns CDR1 SNHLY and CDR2 FYNNEI. The CDR3 nucleotides read TGTGCCAGCAGTCTCCTGACAGGGGGGAACACCGGGGAGCTGTTTTTT. Its protein product is CASSLLTGGNTGELFF.

The V call is TRBV4-1, the J call TRBJ1-1; D unclear. Trimming left V 1 base short and J 0 bases short, with 12 bases between. CDR1 MGHRA and CDR2 YSYEKL come from the germline V gene. The CDR3 covers 16 residues. The CDR3 nucleotides are TGCGCCAGCAGCCAAGTAAGAGACACCATGAACACTGAAGCTTTCTTT. It codes for CASSQVRDTMNTEAFF.

V is TRBV5-1 and J is TRBJ2-6; 10 nucleotides match TRBD2. V lost 1 base and J lost 0; bases outside the gene matches: 7. In germline, CDR1 is SGHRS, CDR2 YFSETQ. CDR3 length: 19 amino acids. The CDR3 bases are TGCGCCAGCAGCTTGTATTTCAGCGGGGGGGCCTCTGGGGCCAACGTCCTGACTTTC. This encodes CASSLYFSGGASGANVLTF.

The J gene is TRBJ1-6, the V gene TRBV12-3 or TRBV12-4, with a possible D match to TRBD1 (6 bases). This CDR3 is built from 13 residues. V dropped 5 bases and J dropped 8 bases, with 10 bases sitting between them. The CDR3 sequence: CASSRQVDSPLHF. Written as DNA, the CDR3 is TGTGCCAGCAGTCGACAGGTCGATTCACCCCTCCACTTT.

This rearrangement joins TRBV9 to TRBJ2-1; the match to TRBD1 covers 9 bases. The CDR3 runs 15 residues. Germline V lookup: CDR1 SGDLS, CDR2 YYNGEE. The J segment lost 4 bases and the V segment lost 3 bases, leaving 5 bases of the junction unmatched. The CDR3: CASSAGTGWYNEQFF. CDR3 coding DNA: TGTGCCAGCAGCGCCGGGACAGGGTGGTACAATGAGCAGTTCTTC.

The rearrangement links TRBV5-1 to TRBJ2-5, with TRBD2 identical over 7 bases. This CDR3 comprises 14 residues. Trimming cost V 2 bases and J 1 base; bases outside gene matches: 2. Looked up from germline, CDR1 is SGHRS and CDR2 is YFSETQ. CDR3 coding DNA: TGCGCCAGCAGCTTACGGGGGGTCCAAGAGACCCAGTACTTC. It yields the protein CASSLRGVQETQYF.

The rearrangement joins TRBV4-1 to TRBJ2-2; 10 bases line up with TRBD1. Germline V gives CDR1 MGHRA, CDR2 YSYEKL. This CDR3 contains 15 residues. Trimming at V came to 4 bases and at J to 5 bases, leaving 4 bases not matched to a gene. The CDR3 bases are TGCGCCAGCAGCCCTCGGACAGGGGGAACCGGGGAGCTGTTTTTT. Its translation: CASSPRTGGTGELFF.